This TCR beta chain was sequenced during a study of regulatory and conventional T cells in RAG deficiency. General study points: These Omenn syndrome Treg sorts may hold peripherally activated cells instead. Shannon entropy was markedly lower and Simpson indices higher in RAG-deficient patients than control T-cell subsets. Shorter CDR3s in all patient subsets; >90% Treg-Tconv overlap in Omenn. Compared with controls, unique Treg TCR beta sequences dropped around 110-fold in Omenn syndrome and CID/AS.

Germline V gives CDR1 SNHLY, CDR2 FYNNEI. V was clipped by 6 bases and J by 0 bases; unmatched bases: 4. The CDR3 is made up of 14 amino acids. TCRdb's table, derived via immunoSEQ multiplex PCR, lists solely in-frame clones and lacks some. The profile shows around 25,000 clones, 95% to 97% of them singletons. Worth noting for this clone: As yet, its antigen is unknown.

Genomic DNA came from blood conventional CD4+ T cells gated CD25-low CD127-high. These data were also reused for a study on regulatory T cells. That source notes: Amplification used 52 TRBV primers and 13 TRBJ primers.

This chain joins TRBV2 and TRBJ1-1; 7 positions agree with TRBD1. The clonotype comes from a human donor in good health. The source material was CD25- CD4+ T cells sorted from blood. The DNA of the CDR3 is TGTGCCAGCAGGGGACAGCAAGTGAACACTGAAGCTTTCTTT. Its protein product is CASRGQQVNTEAFF.